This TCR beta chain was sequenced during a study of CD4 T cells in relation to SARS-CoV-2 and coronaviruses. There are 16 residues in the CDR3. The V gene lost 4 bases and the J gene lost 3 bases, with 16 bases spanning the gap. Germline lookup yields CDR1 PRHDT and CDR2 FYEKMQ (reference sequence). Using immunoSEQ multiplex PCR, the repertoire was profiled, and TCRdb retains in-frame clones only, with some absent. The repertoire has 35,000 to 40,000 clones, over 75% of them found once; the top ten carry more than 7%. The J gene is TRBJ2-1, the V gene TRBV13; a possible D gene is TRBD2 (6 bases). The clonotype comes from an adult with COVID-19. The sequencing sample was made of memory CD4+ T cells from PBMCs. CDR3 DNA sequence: TGTGCCAGCAGCTCGGAAGTCGGGGGTAACTACAATGAGCAGTTCTTC. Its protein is CASSSEVGGNYNEQFF.